One and the same sample provided the 6 T cell receptor beta chains below, sequenced in a study of cytomegalovirus exposure and HLA in healthy donors. PCR amplification relied on 60 Vbeta primers (plus 13 Jbeta primers). Using immunoSEQ multiplex PCR, the repertoire was profiled, and TCRdb retains in-frame clones only, with some absent. Counted here are roughly 150,000 clones, 75% to 85% occurring once; the ten biggest clones make up about 1.9%. Sequencing input: PBMCs. These receptors were obtained from a woman younger than 35 in good health and CMV-seronegative.

This clone was seen a handful of times. J is TRBJ1-3 and V is TRBV6-1; 8 nucleotides align to TRBD1. The CDR3 totals 14 residues. Trimming at V came to 6 bases and at J to 4 bases, leaving 5 bases not matched to a gene. Per germline, CDR1 MNHNS and CDR2 SASEGT. The CDR3 DNA reads TGTGCCAGCAGCAAGACAGGGGCAGGAAACACCATATATTTT. It codes for CASSKTGAGNTIYF.

The chain links TRBV7-6 to TRBJ1-1; no clear D. Looked up from germline, CDR1 is SGHVS and CDR2 is FNYEAQ. With 5 bases removed from V and 0 bases from J, the gap between germline ends came to 7 bases. There are 13 residues in the CDR3. The chain's CDR3 is CASSDGVNTEAFF. The CDR3 DNA follows: TGTGCCAGCAGCGACGGGGTGAACACTGAAGCTTTCTTT.

The rearrangement uses TRBV10-3 and TRBJ2-2; 11 nucleotides line up with TRBD2. V dropped 6 bases and J dropped 0; count of bases not matched to a gene: 6. The CDR3 is 17 amino acids. Germline V gene lookup returns CDR1 ENHRY and CDR2 SYGVKD. Here the CDR3 reads CAISGTSGLANTGELFF. As DNA, the CDR3 is TGTGCCATCAGCGGGACTAGCGGCCTCGCGAACACCGGGGAGCTGTTTTTT.

This clone was seen more than once but under ten times. The rearrangement uses TRBV6-6 and TRBJ1-5, with TRBD1 as a possible D gene (6 bases). Germline V gene lookup returns CDR1 MNHNY and CDR2 SVGAGI (reference sequence). Trimming left V 5 bases short and J 7 bases short, with 18 bases between. This CDR3 is built from 15 residues. The CDR3 loop is CASSVRDTLEQPQHF. CDR3 bases: TGTGCCAGCAGTGTCCGGGACACATTGGAGCAGCCCCAGCATTTT.

The genes are TRBV27 and TRBJ1-5; no clear D gene. The germline CDR1 and CDR2 sequences are MNHEY and SMNVEV (reference sequence). V was shortened by 3 bases and J by 4 bases, with 13 bases between the two germline ends. The CDR3 sequence is 15 residues long. The CDR3 loop is CASSFVRELNQPQHF. The CDR3 DNA reads TGTGCCAGCAGTTTTGTGAGAGAACTAAATCAGCCCCAGCATTTT.

The chain uses TRBV19 and TRBJ2-1; unclear D gene. Trimming removed 3 bases at V and 4 bases at J, with 7 bases between. Germline CDR1 and CDR2: LNHDA and SQIVND (reference sequence). This CDR3 is built from 13 residues. The CDR3 loop reads CASSITAYNEQFF. The CDR3 DNA sequence: TGTGCCAGTAGTATCACAGCTTACAATGAGCAGTTCTTC.